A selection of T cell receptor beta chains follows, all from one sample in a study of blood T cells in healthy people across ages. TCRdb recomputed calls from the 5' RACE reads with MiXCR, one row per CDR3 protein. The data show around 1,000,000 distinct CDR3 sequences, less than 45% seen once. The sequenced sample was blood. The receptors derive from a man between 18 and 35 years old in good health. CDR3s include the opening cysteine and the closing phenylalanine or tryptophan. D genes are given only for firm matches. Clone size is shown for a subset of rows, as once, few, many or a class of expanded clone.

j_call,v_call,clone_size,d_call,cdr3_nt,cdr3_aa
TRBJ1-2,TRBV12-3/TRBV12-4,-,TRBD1,TGTGCCAGCACTTCAGGGGGACAGGGGGCGGCCGGCTACACCTTC,CASTSGGQGAAGYTF
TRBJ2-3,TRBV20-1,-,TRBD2,TGCAGTGCTAGTGCTAGCGGGGGCCCAGATACGCAGTATTTT,CSASASGGPDTQYF
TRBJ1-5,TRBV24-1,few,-,TGTGCCACCAGTCTTGGCGGGCGTCGGGTGCCCCAGCATTTT,CATSLGGRRVPQHF
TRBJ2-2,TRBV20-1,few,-,TGCAGTGCTAGCCGACAGGAGAACACCGGGGAGCTGTTTTTT,CSASRQENTGELFF
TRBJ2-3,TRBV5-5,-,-,TGTGCCAGCAGCTTGGCCCGCCAGGCCACAGATACGCAGTATTTT,CASSLARQATDTQYF
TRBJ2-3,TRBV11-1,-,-,TGTGCCAGCAGCCGGGTCGGAAGCGCAGATACGCAGTATTTT,CASSRVGSADTQYF
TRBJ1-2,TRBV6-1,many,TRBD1,TGTGCCAGCAGAGACCCGGGACAGCCTTTCTATGGCTACACCTTC,CASRDPGQPFYGYTF
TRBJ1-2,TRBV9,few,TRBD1,TGTGCCAGCAGCACGACAGGGAAAGGTGGCTACACCTTC,CASSTTGKGGYTF
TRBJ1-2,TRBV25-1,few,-,TGTGCCAGCACGGCGAATTCTAACTATGGCTACACCTTC,CASTANSNYGYTF
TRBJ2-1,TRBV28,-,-,TGTGCCAGCGGGTTGGTAAGCCGCCAGGAGCAGTTCTTC,CASGLVSRQEQFF
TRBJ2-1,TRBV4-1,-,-,TGCGCCAGCAGCCCCCTTGGCCTAGCGTCTTACAATGAGCAGTTCTTC,CASSPLGLASYNEQFF
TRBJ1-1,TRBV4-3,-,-,TGCGCCAGCAGCCAAGAGGGTGGTCACACTGAAGCTTTCTTT,CASSQEGGHTEAFF
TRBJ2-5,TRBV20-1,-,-,TGCAGTGCTAGAGATATCCGCAATGCGGGGGAGACCCAGTACTTC,CSARDIRNAGETQYF
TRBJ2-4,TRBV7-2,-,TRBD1,TGTGCCAGCAGACAAGGGACAGGGGGCATTCAGTACTTC,CASRQGTGGIQYF
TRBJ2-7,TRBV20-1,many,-,TGCAGTGCTAGAGATGCGGAAGGAGGCGAGCAGTACTTC,CSARDAEGGEQYF
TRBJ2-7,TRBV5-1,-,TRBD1,TGCGCCAGCAGCGGACAGGGGGCTACGGACTACGAGCAGTACTTC,CASSGQGATDYEQYF
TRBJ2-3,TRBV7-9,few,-,TGTGCCAGCAGCTTAGAGTATGGGACAGATACGCAGTATTTT,CASSLEYGTDTQYF
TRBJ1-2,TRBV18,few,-,TGTGCCAGCTCACCTGCGCAGGACGACTATGGCTACACCTTC,CASSPAQDDYGYTF